This TCR beta chain was captured by sequencing in a study of T cell changes during pregnancy in multiple sclerosis. Note on this clone: The sample contains more than one DNA sequence encoding this CDR3.

Sequencing used immunoSEQ multiplex PCR; TCRdb keeps in-frame clones, though not all of them. Of more than 25,000 clones listed, approximately 92% are singletons. This specimen consisted of CD4+ T cells from peripheral blood mononuclear cells, obtained in the first trimester of pregnancy. The sequence came from a female donor with multiple sclerosis, enrolled in a pregnancy study.

The CDR3 DNA sequence: TGTGCCAGCAGCTTACGGGGAGATCAGCCCCAGCATTTT. It is translated as CASSLRGDQPQHF. The chain is built from TRBV7-2 and TRBJ1-5; D is undetermined. V was shortened by 2 bases and J by 5 bases, with 7 bases between the two germline ends. CDR3 size: 13 residues. Germline V gene lookup returns CDR1 SGHTA and CDR2 FQGNSA.